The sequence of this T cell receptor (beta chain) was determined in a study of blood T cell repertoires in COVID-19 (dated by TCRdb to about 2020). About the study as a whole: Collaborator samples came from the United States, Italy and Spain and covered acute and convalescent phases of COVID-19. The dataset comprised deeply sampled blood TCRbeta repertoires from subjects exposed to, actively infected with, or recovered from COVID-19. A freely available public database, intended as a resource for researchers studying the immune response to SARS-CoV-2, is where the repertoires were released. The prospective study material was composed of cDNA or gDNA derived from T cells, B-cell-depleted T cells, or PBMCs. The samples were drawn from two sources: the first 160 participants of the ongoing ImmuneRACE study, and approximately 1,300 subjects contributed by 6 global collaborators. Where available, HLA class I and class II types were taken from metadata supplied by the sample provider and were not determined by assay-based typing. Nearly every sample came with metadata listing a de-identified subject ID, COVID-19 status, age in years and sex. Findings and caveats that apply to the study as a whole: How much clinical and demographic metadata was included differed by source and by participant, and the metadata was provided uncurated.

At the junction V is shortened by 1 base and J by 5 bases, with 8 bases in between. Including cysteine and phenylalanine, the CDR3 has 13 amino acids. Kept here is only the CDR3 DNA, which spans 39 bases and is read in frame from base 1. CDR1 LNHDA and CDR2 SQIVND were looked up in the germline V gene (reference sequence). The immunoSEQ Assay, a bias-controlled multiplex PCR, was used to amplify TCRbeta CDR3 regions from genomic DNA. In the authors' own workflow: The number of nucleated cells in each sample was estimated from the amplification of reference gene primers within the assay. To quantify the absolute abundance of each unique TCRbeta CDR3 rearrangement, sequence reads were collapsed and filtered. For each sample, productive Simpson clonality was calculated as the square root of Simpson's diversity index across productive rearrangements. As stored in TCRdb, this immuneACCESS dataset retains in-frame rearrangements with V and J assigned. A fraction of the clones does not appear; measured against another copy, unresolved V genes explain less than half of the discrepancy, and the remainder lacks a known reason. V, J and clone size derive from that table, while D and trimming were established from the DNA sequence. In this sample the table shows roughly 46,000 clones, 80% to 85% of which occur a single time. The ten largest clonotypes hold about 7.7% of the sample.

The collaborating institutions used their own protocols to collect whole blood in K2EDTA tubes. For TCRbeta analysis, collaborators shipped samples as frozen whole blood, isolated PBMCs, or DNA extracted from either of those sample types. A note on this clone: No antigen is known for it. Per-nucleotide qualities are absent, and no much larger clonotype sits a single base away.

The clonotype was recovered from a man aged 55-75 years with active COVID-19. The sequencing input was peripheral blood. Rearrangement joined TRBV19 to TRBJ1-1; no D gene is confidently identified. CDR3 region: CASSIVGRTEAFF. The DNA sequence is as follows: TGTGCCAGTAGTATAGTTGGGAGGACTGAAGCTTTCTTT.